This TCR beta chain was profiled in a study of memory CD4+ T cells and cytomegalovirus serostatus. Study in general: Of the healthy Belgian adults, nine or ten were CMV seropositive and 20 to 25 seronegative.

Germline lookup yields CDR1 LNHDA and CDR2 SQIVND (reference sequence). The CDR3 has 18 residues. The V and J ends lost 7 bases and 0 bases, in that order; junction bases with no gene match: 11. The sort gate was single viable CD3+CD4+CD8-CD45RO+ cells for memory CD4+ T cells. Donors' CMV status reflects serum IgG against pp150, pp28, p38, p52. The table came from immunoSEQ multiplex PCR; TCRdb's copy has only in-frame clones and leaves some out. The table lists approximately 61,000 clones, approximately 85% of them singletons. Study-wide results and limits: Repertoires predicted CMV serostatus with median bootstrapped AUC of about 0.94.

Comments on this clone: The antigen remains undetermined.

This chain connects TRBV19 to TRBJ2-6, with 8 bases that match TRBD2. The sequence was obtained from an adult in good health and CMV-seronegative. Sequencing was done on a sample of memory CD4+ T cells from blood. The DNA of the CDR3 is TGTGCCAGTACCCCCAGCGGGGGAGGATCCTCTGGGGCCAACGTCCTGACTTTC. Translation: CASTPSGGGSSGANVLTF.